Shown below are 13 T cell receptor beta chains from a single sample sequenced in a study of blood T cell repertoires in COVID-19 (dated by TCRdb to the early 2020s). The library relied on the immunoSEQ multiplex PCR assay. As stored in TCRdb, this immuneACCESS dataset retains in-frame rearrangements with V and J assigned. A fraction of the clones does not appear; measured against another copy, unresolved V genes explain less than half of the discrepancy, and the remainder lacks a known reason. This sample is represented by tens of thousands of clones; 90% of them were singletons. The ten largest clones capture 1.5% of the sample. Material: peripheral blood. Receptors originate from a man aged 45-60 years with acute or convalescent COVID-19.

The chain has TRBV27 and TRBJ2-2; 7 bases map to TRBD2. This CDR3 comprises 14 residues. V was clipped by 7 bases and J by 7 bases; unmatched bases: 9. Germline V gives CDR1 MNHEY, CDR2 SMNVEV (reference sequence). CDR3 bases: TGTGCCAGCAAGCGGGACCGGGGAAGCGGGGAGCTGTTTTTT. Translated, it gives CASKRDRGSGELFF.

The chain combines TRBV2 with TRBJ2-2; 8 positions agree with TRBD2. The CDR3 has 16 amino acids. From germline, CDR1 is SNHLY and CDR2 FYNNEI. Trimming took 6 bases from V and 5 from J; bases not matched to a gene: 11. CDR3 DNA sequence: TGTGCCAGCAGCGAACAAGGACTAGCAGGTACCGGGGAGCTGTTTTTT. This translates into CASSEQGLAGTGELFF. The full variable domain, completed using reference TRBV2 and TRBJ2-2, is EPEVTQTPSHQVTQMGQEVILRCVPISNHLYFYWYRQILGQKVEFLVSFYNNEISEKSEIFDDQFSVERPDGSNFTLKIRSTKLEDSAMYFCASSEQGLAGTGELFFGEGSRLTVL.

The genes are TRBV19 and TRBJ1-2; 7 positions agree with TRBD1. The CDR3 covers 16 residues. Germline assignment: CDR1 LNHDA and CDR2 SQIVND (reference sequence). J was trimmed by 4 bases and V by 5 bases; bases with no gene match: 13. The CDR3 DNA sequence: TGTGCCAGTAGTCCGGGACAGCTCCATACCCCCTATGGCTACACCTTC. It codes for CASSPGQLHTPYGYTF.

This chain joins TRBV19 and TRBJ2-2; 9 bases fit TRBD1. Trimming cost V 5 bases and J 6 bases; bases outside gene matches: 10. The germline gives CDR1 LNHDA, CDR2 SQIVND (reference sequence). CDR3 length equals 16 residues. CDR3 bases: TGTGCCAGTAGTCAAGAACAGGGGGCCTCCGCCGGGGAGCTGTTTTTT. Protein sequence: CASSQEQGASAGELFF.

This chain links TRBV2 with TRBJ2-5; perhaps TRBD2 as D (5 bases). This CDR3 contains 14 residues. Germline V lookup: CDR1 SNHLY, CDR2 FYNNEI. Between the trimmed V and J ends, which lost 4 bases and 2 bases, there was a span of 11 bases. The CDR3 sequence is CASSGRAGQETQYF. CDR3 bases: TGTGCCAGCAGTGGGCGCGCGGGTCAAGAGACCCAGTACTTC.

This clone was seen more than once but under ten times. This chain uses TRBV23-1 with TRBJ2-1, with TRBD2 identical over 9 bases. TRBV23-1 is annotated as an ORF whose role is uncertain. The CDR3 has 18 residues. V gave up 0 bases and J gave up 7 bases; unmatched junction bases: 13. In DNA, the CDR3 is TGCGCCAGCAGTCAATCCTGGGACCGGCGGGGGGGCACGAATGAGCAGTTCTTC. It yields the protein CASSQSWDRRGGTNEQFF.

CDR3 loop: CASSVGTGGPFSEQFF. The CDR3 DNA sequence: TGTGCCAGCAGCGTTGGGACAGGGGGCCCTTTTAGTGAGCAGTTCTTC. The V call is TRBV9, the J call TRBJ2-1; 12 bases map to TRBD1. This CDR3 contains 16 residues. Germline CDR1 reads SGDLS; CDR2 reads YYNGEE. The V gene end was trimmed by 2 bases and the J gene end by 9 bases; junction bases not matched to a gene: 9.

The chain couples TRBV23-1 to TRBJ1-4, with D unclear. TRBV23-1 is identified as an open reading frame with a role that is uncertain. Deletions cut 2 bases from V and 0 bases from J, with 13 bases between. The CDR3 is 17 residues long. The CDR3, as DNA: TGCGCCAGCAGTCAACCCTTCGGGGTGCCAACTAATGAAAAACTGTTTTTT. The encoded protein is CASSQPFGVPTNEKLFF.

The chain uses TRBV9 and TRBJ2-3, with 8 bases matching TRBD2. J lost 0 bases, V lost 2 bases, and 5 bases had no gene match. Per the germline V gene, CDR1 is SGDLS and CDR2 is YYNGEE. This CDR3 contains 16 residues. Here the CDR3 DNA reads TGTGCCAGCAGCGTCTTAGCGGGGCCGAGCACAGATACGCAGTATTTT. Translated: CASSVLAGPSTDTQYF.

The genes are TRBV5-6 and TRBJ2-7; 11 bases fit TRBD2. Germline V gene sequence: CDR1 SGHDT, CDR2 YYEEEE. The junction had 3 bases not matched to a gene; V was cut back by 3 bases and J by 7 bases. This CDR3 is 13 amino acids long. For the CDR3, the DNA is TGTGCCAGCAGCTCGAGACTAGCGGGGGAGCAGTACGTC. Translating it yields CASSSRLAGEQYV.

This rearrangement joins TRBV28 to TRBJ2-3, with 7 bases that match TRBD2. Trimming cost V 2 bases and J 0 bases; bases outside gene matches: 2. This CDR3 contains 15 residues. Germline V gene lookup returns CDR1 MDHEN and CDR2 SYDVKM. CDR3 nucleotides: TGTGCCAGCAGTTTAGCGGGACTAAGCACAGATACGCAGTATTTT. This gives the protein CASSLAGLSTDTQYF.

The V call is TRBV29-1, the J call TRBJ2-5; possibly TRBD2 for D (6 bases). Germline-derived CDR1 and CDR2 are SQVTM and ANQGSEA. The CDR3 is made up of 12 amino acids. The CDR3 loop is CSQRGSQETQYF. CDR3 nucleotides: TGCAGTCAACGGGGGTCCCAAGAGACCCAGTACTTC.

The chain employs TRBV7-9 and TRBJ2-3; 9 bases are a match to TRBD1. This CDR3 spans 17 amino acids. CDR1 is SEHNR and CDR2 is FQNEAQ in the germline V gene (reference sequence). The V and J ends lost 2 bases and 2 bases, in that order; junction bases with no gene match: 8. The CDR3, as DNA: TGTGCCAGCAGCTTACTTTGGACAGGGGTGAACACAGATACGCAGTATTTT. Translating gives CASSLLWTGVNTDTQYF. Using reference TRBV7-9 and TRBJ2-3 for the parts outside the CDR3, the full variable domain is DTGVSQNPRHKITKRGQNVTFRCDPISEHNRLYWYRQTLGQGPEFLTYFQNEAQLEKSRLLSDRFSAERPKGSFSTLEIQRTEQGDSAMYLCASSLLWTGVNTDTQYFGPGTRLTVL.